These 20 T cell receptor beta chains came from one sample sequenced in a study of cytomegalovirus exposure and HLA in healthy donors. With 60 Vbeta and 13 Jbeta primers, the PCR was carried out. Clones were sequenced by immunoSEQ multiplex PCR, and TCRdb holds only the in-frame ones, with some missing. Of 90,000 to 110,000 clones in the sample, approximately 11% were seen once. The sequencing sample was made of PBMCs. The origin of the receptors is a man in his forties or fifties in good health and CMV-seropositive.

The J gene is TRBJ1-1, the V gene TRBV6-1, with 10 bases identical to TRBD1. The CDR3 spans 14 residues. V lost 6 bases, J lost 9 bases, and 10 bases stayed unmatched. Germline values: CDR1 MNHNS, CDR2 SASEGT. The CDR3 loop is CASRTGGTGDQAFF. As DNA, the CDR3 is TGTGCCAGCAGGACCGGTGGGACAGGGGACCAAGCTTTCTTT.

This clone turned up a few times. The chain uses TRBV19 and TRBJ1-1; a weak D match, TRBD1 (6 bases). The V end was cut by 11 bases, the J end by 0 bases, with 16 bases between. Germline V lookup: CDR1 LNHDA, CDR2 SQIVND (reference sequence). The CDR3 has 14 residues. The CDR3 here is CAVNSGALNTEAFF. CDR3 DNA: TGTGCCGTCAACTCAGGGGCCTTGAACACTGAAGCTTTCTTT.

The genes are TRBV27 and TRBJ2-3; D uncertain. This CDR3 has 12 amino acids. V was cut by 0 bases and J by 8 bases, with 6 bases left in between. In germline, CDR1 is MNHEY, CDR2 SMNVEV (reference sequence). The CDR3 loop reads CASSLSFSTQYF. The DNA for the CDR3 is TGTGCCAGCAGTTTATCGTTCTCTACGCAGTATTTT.

This clone was seen a few times. V and J are TRBV5-1 and TRBJ2-7, with 8 bases that match TRBD1. The CDR3 loop spans 15 amino acids. V dropped 4 bases and J dropped 0; count of bases not matched to a gene: 6. Germline V gene data show CDR1 as SGHRS and CDR2 as YFSETQ. The CDR3 nucleotides are TGCGCCAGCAGCCCGGGACAGGAGAGCTCCTACGAGCAGTACTTC. Protein product: CASSPGQESSYEQYF.

The CDR3 DNA sequence: TGCAGCGTTGAAGACCAGCAGGTCTACGAGCAGTACTTC. It is translated as CSVEDQQVYEQYF. The V gene is TRBV29-1, the J gene TRBJ2-7; no firm D call. This CDR3 comprises 13 residues. V was cut by 0 bases and J by 3 bases, with 9 bases left in between. Germline-derived CDR1 and CDR2 are SQVTM and ANQGSEA.

This chain links TRBV2 with TRBJ2-7, with TRBD2 matching over 8 bases. From germline, CDR1 is SNHLY and CDR2 FYNNEI. V shed 2 bases and J 4 bases; nucleotides not matched to a gene: 4. The CDR3 totals 14 residues. For the CDR3, the DNA is TGTGCCAGCAGTGAACCCCTAGCGGGTTACGAGCAGTACTTC. It encodes CASSEPLAGYEQYF.

This clone was counted a few times. The chain combines TRBV6-1 with TRBJ2-7; 7 nucleotides agree with TRBD1. The CDR3 runs to 14 residues. The V gene end was trimmed by 1 base and the J gene end by 6 bases; junction bases not matched to a gene: 6. Germline CDR1 is MNHNS and CDR2 is SASEGT. CDR3 coding DNA: TGTGCCAGCAGTGAAGGCAGCTCAGGGGGCGAGCAGTACTTC. The encoded protein is CASSEGSSGGEQYF.

By its share, this clone is medium-sized. The sample holds other DNA sequences that translate to the same CDR3. The V and J genes are TRBV4-1 and TRBJ2-7; TRBD2 matches 7 bases. Germline CDR1 is MGHRA and CDR2 is YSYEKL. The CDR3 totals 14 residues. The V segment lost 0 bases and the J segment 7 bases; nucleotides outside the gene matches: 6. CDR3 region: CASSQDRLAREQYF. In nucleotides, the CDR3 is TGCGCCAGCAGCCAAGATCGACTAGCCCGAGAGCAGTACTTC.

The rearrangement uses TRBV4-1 and TRBJ2-1; 11 positions match TRBD2. The CDR3 length is 19 residues. The germline V gene has CDR1 MGHRA and CDR2 YSYEKL. After removal of 3 bases from V and 4 bases from J, the junction contained 14 bases not matched to a gene. The CDR3 protein is CASSHHPLTSGNVYNEQFF. CDR3 sequence (DNA): TGCGCCAGCAGCCACCACCCTCTGACTAGCGGGAATGTGTACAATGAGCAGTTCTTC.

This clone was counted only a few times. V and J are TRBV5-1 and TRBJ2-1; 8 nucleotides align to TRBD1. V trimming: 4 bases; J trimming: 6 bases; junction bases outside the gene matches: 6. Germline CDR1 is SGHRS and CDR2 is YFSETQ. The CDR3 covers 14 residues. CDR3 sequence (DNA): TGCGCCAGCAGCACCTCGGACAGGGCCAATGAGCAGTTCTTC. Translating it yields CASSTSDRANEQFF.

This clone has a handful of counts. This chain uses TRBV7-2 with TRBJ2-5; unclear D gene. Trimming took off 3 bases at V and 5 bases at J, with 13 bases between the two ends. The CDR3 extends over 14 amino acids. Germline CDR1 is SGHTA and CDR2 is FQGNSA. CDR3 loop: CASSFFSARETQYF. CDR3 bases: TGTGCCAGCAGCTTCTTTTCGGCCAGGGAGACCCAGTACTTC.

The CDR3 DNA sequence: TGTGCCAGCAGCTTGGTGCCAGGCACAGATACGCAGTATTTT. Its protein product is CASSLVPGTDTQYF. This chain connects TRBV5-6 to TRBJ2-3; D gene uncertain. The germline V gene has CDR1 SGHDT and CDR2 YYEEEE. There are 14 residues in the CDR3. The V end lost 0 bases, the J end lost 1 base, and 6 bases lay between the germline ends.

V is TRBV11-2 and J is TRBJ2-7, with a weak D call TRBD1 (7 bases). Germline V CDR1 and CDR2: SGHAT, FQNNGV. Trimming pared 2 bases from V and 7 bases from J, leaving 15 bases between. The CDR3 has 14 residues. In nucleotides, the CDR3 is TGTGCCAGCAGCTTACCGCAGGGGGGCGCAGAGCAGTACTTC. It yields the protein CASSLPQGGAEQYF. The whole variable domain, filled in from reference TRBV11-2 and TRBJ2-7, reads EAGVAQSPRYKIIEKRQSVAFWCNPISGHATLYWYQQILGQGPKLLIQFQNNGVVDDSQLPKDRFSAERLKGVDSTLKIQPAKLEDSAVYLCASSLPQGGAEQYFGPGTRLTVT.

This chain uses TRBV5-8 with TRBJ2-7; 11 positions match TRBD1. V trimming: 4 bases; J trimming: 6 bases; junction bases outside the gene matches: 9. There are 15 residues in the CDR3. CDR1 is SGHTS, CDR2 YDEGEE, per germline. DNA of the CDR3: TGTGCCAGCAGCCGACAGACCGGGACAGGGGGCGAGCAGTACTTC. It is translated as CASSRQTGTGGEQYF.

The chain's CDR3 is CASSVDSHTEAFF. The CDR3 DNA sequence: TGTGCCAGCAGCGTGGACAGCCACACTGAAGCTTTCTTT. V usage is TRBV5-4 and J usage is TRBJ1-1; D is possibly TRBD1 (6 bases). This CDR3 is 13 amino acids long. Trimming took off 4 bases at V and 3 bases at J, with 10 bases between the two ends. Germline CDR1 SGHNT, CDR2 YYREEE (reference sequence).

This clone appeared a few times. The CDR3 nucleotides are TGCGCCAGCAGTATCCAACAGGGGGGGAGGACTGAAGCTTTCTTT. This encodes CASSIQQGGRTEAFF. V usage is TRBV10-2 and J usage is TRBJ1-1; 8 bases match TRBD1. There are 15 residues in the CDR3. CDR1 WSHSY and CDR2 SAAADI come from the germline V gene. The J segment lost 5 bases and the V segment lost 5 bases, leaving 10 bases of the junction unmatched.

The chain has TRBV6-6 and TRBJ2-7; D possibly corresponds to TRBD1 (6 bases). Trimming removed 2 bases from V and 6 bases from J, with 8 bases in between. The CDR3 totals 12 residues. The germline CDR1 and CDR2 sequences are MNHNY and SVGAGI (reference sequence). CDR3 bases: TGTGCCAGCAGTTACACAGGGAGCGAGCAGTACTTC. As protein: CASSYTGSEQYF.

The chain carries TRBV27 and TRBJ2-5; TRBD1 matches at 11 bases. The CDR3 contains 16 residues. Losses at the gene ends were 5 bases for V and 9 bases for J; bases not matched to a gene: 14. CDR1 is MNHEY, CDR2 SMNVEV, per germline (reference sequence). In nucleotides, the CDR3 is TGTGCCAGCAGTACCCGGACAGGGGGCGTAATTCAGGCCCAGTACTTC. This sequence encodes CASSTRTGGVIQAQYF.

The chain links TRBV30 to TRBJ1-5; D remains unclear. Germline V lookup: CDR1 GTSNPN, CDR2 SVGIG (reference sequence). The ends were cut back, 0 bases at V and 6 bases at J, with 15 bases in the middle. The CDR3 loop spans 15 amino acids. The CDR3 bases are TGTGCCTGGAGTGTACGAAAGGGTGAGGGTCAGCCCCAGCATTTT. This codes for CAWSVRKGEGQPQHF.

The table lists this clone with a few counts. This sequence is one base from a far larger clone and is likely a read error. The V gene is TRBV29-1, the J gene TRBJ1-2; D gene uncertain. V was pared by 7 bases and J by 8 bases, with 8 bases between. Germline loops: CDR1 SQVTM, CDR2 ANQGSEA. The CDR3 contains 9 residues. CDR3 sequence reads: CSACGGYTF. DNA of the CDR3: TGCAGCGCCTGCGGCGGCTACACCTTC.